This passage covers 8 T cell receptor beta chains from one sample sequenced in a study of shared clonotypes between healthy human individuals. The data were produced by immunoSEQ multiplex PCR, yet TCRdb's version contains in-frame clones alone and is incomplete. Among about 1.1 million clones listed, roughly 77% were seen once. Material for sequencing was memory CD4+ T cells from PBMCs. Subset in this sample: CD45RA-negative fraction. These TCRs come from a man aged 18-30 years in good health. Some clones in this sample may be carry-over from other donors' samples.

V is TRBV28 and J is TRBJ2-5; D uncertain. The V and J ends lost 7 bases and 2 bases respectively, with 5 bases between them. The CDR3 is 11 residues long. The germline CDR1 and CDR2 sequences are MDHEN and SYDVKM. CDR3 protein: CASTDQETQYF. CDR3 in DNA: TGTGCCAGCACCGATCAAGAGACCCAGTACTTC. The complete variable domain, with remaining parts taken from reference TRBV28 and TRBJ2-5, reads DVKVTQSSRYLVKRTGEKVFLECVQDMDHENMFWYRQDPGLGLRLIYFSYDVKMKEKGDIPEGYSVSREKKERFSLILESASTNQTSMYLCASTDQETQYFGPGTRLLVL.

With respect to this clone: The junction differs from germline at one of its ends, possibly a read error. J is TRBJ1-5 and V is TRBV7-9; perhaps TRBD1 as D (5 bases). The CDR3 covers 15 residues. The germline gives CDR1 SEHNR, CDR2 FQNEAQ (reference sequence). In nucleotides, the CDR3 is TGTGCCAGCAGCTCCGGTCGGGACGGCAATCAGCTCCAGCATTTT. This translates into CASSSGRDGNQLQHF.

V usage is TRBV15 and J usage is TRBJ2-2; D not resolved. The V gene lost 2 bases and the J gene lost 6 bases, with 13 bases spanning the gap. Per the germline V gene, CDR1 is LNHNV and CDR2 is YYDKDF (reference sequence). CDR3 size: 15 residues. CDR3 region: CATSRQLSGAGELFF. CDR3 DNA: TGTGCCACCAGCAGACAACTATCCGGTGCCGGGGAGCTGTTTTTT.

V and J are TRBV10-2 and TRBJ2-5; TRBD2 agrees at 8 bases. The V and J ends lost 3 bases and 9 bases, in that order; junction bases with no gene match: 9. Germline CDR1 and CDR2: WSHSY and SAAADI. The length of the CDR3 is 14 residues. The CDR3: CASSDASGRLSQYF. CDR3 DNA: TGCGCCAGCAGTGATGCTAGCGGGCGGCTGTCCCAGTACTTC.

The rearrangement joins TRBV5-4 to TRBJ2-7; 9 positions agree with TRBD1. The CDR3 contains 17 residues. Trimming cost V 0 bases and J 3 bases; bases outside gene matches: 10. Germline V CDR1 and CDR2: SGHNT, YYREEE (reference sequence). The CDR3 region has the DNA TGTGCCAGCAGCTTGGGCGGAGGGGGACAGGGATACTACGAGCAGTACTTC. Translating it yields CASSLGGGGQGYYEQYF.

The rearrangement links TRBV10-3 to TRBJ2-2; D may be TRBD2 (6 bases). The ends were cut back, 10 bases at V and 4 bases at J, with 16 bases in the middle. The germline V gene has CDR1 ENHRY and CDR2 SYGVKD. The CDR3 has 14 residues. The CDR3 here is CASGDWGTTGELFF. Here the CDR3 DNA reads TGTGCCAGCGGGGACTGGGGGACCACCGGGGAGCTGTTTTTT.

The chain links TRBV9 to TRBJ2-2, with D possibly being TRBD1 (7 bases). CDR3 size: 15 residues. Germline V gene data show CDR1 as SGDLS and CDR2 as YYNGEE. V was trimmed by 0 bases and J by 5 bases, leaving 11 bases between them. DNA for the CDR3: TGTGCCAGCAGCGTAGCAGGGGGGATAACCGGGGAGCTGTTTTTT. This gives the protein CASSVAGGITGELFF.

Of note for this clone: This CDR3 is also generated by other DNA sequences in the sample. V is TRBV4-2 and J is TRBJ2-2; D remains ambiguous. The CDR3 has 13 amino acids. V was clipped by 4 bases and J by 0 bases, with 3 bases between them. CDR1 is LGHNA, CDR2 YNFKEQ, per germline. The CDR3 DNA follows: TGTGCCAGCAGCCCCCCGAACACCGGGGAGCTGTTTTTT. This encodes CASSPPNTGELFF.